Sequencing of this T cell receptor (beta chain) was carried out in a study of human T cells and chemical hapten exposure listed by TCRdb under 2021. In terms of the full investigation: For sensitization, 2% DPC in acetone was applied to a roughly 2 cm by roughly 2 cm area of upper inner arm skin. Blood for TCR sequencing was provided by twenty-nine alopecia patients at one to four time points (pre-sensitization, 2, 6 and 24 weeks). Blood was sampled from patients pre-sensitization (week 0) and at 2, 6 and about 24 weeks after DPC sensitization. Throughout the study period of around 25 weeks, patients also received therapeutic DPC doses to the scalp every week. Libraries were combined into a pool for sequencing, and differences in TCR yield between samples came mainly from small differences in library volumes within the pool. This study followed changes in the peripheral blood TCR repertoire in vivo during primary and secondary sensitization of alopecia patients to the hapten diphenylcyclopropenone (DPC). Most of the patients in the cohort were female, and the cohort covered alopecia areata with under or over 50% scalp involvement, alopecia totalis and alopecia universalis. Patch tests used Finn chambers with 0.01% DPC on the upper back, scored after 6 days by International Contact Dermatitis Research Group standards.

The sample's time point label, in plain terms: pre-sensitization, week 0. The treatment or condition label here, explained by the study, means: therapeutic diphenylcyclopropenone sensitization with weekly scalp DPC. Blood at each patch-test visit was drawn before the patch test was applied. Eligible patients were aged 18 to 70, diagnosed with alopecia, deemed suitable for DPC therapy, and excluded if pregnant. Total RNA was extracted from unfractionated whole blood collected in Tempus Blood RNA tubes. Details on this clonotype: It has no known antigen specificity. The record has no base qualities; no much larger clone is one base away.

The protocol used for the library was RACE. The listed sequencing device is NextSeq 500. Library preparation attached unique molecular identifiers to individual cDNA molecules for quantitative, reproducible TCR counting. From each blood RNA sample, both TCR alpha and TCR beta chains were sequenced. In the authors' own workflow: Samples had a median of approximately 96,000 TCRs, with a range from roughly 23,224 to 750,000. V, J and CDR3 annotation of the TCR reads was carried out using the Decombinator software suite. Every sample was subsampled to the same number of TCRs (28,000) for the PS versus PT1 abundance plots. TCRs were defined as expanded if absent before sensitization and observed at least eight times at the 2-week time point. TCRdb took the public reads, trimmed them with fastp at Q25, ran MiXCR for clone calling and kept in-frame beta chains. Rows matching on CDR3 protein sequence are summarized as one entry with the most common DNA and genes. The V and J calls come from TCRdb's annotation, not from the publication. The sample table holds around 380,000 distinct CDR3 sequences, of which 5% to 6.5% were seen once. The ten largest clones represent around 8% of the sample.

From a lookup of the germline V gene, CDR1 and CDR2 are MGHDK and SYGVNS. A distance of 10 bases separates the germline ends of V and J, which lose 7 bases and 4 bases respectively. The CDR3, cysteine through phenylalanine, is 12 amino acids long. Left in the record is the CDR3 DNA by itself, 36 bases read in frame from the first base. What the work shows at the level of the full study, not this receptor alone: The number of TCRs above 1 in 1000 frequency did not change with DPC sensitization; there was no evidence of global repertoire structure alterations. After repeated subsampling, changes were observed in the strength of the expansion versus patch-test correlation and in the threshold at which the correlation became significant. Because every patient had alopecia, a presumed autoimmune disease, the patients' immune response might differ from that of healthy individuals. Compared with pre-sensitization or healthy control sets, expanded TCRs formed significantly more large CDR3 similarity clusters, which is consistent with antigen-driven responses. Patch test score correlated positively with the number of PT1 expanded TCRs, reaching significance at thresholds 8, 16 and 32 but not at 4.

The chain is assembled from TRBV25-1 and TRBJ1-1; no D segment can be confidently identified. This receptor was identified in a young woman with alopecia areata. Some clones in this sample may be carry-over from other donors' samples. The sample in question was whole blood, obtained in connection with sensitization to the hapten diphenylcyclopropenone (DPC). The CDR3 region: CASIPGVTEAFF. The DNA reads as follows: TGTGCCAGCATCCCCGGAGTCACTGAAGCTTTCTTT. Beyond the CDR3, the reference TRBV25-1 and TRBJ1-1 genes provide the residues; the full variable domain reads: EADIYQTPRYLVIGTGKKITLECSQTMGHDKMYWYQQDPGMELHLIHYSYGVNSTEKGDLSSESTVSRIRTEHFPLTLESARPSHTSQYLCASIPGVTEAFFGQGTRLTVV.